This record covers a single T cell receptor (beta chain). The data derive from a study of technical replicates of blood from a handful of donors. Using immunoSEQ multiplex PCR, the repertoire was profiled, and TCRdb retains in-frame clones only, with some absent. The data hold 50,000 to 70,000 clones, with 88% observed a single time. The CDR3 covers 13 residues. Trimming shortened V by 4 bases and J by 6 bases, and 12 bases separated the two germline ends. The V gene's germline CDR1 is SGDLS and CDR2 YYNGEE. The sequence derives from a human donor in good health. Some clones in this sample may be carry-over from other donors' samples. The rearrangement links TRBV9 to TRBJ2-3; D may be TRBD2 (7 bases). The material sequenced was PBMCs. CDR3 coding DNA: TGTGCCAGCAGCCCGAGGGGGGGCGATACGCAGTATTTT. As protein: CASSPRGGDTQYF.